The rows below give T cell receptor beta chains drawn from one sample of a study of PD-1 blockade in classical Hodgkin lymphoma. Profiling relied on immunoSEQ multiplex PCR, and the TCRdb table lists in-frame clones only, not all of them. The table shows about 86,000 clones, with approximately 91% occurring only once. Specimen: peripheral blood mononuclear cells (PBMCs), collected at baseline. The receptors here all came from a human donor with classical Hodgkin lymphoma. Each CDR3 is given with its conserved first and last residue. Fields, in order: V gene, clone size, J gene, D gene, CDR3 DNA, CDR3 protein. The D gene is left open where the match is weak. Clone size is given for some rows only: seen once, a few or many times, or a class if the clone is expanded.

>TRBV5-4|-|TRBJ2-7|TRBD2
TGTGCCAGCAAGGGACTAGCGGGAGATATGGACGAGCAGTACTTC
CASKGLAGDMDEQYF
>TRBV7-2|once|TRBJ2-7|TRBD2
TGTGCCAGCAGCTTAACAGAACTAGCGGGAGCGGGGCAGTACTTC
CASSLTELAGAGQYF
>TRBV19|few|TRBJ1-3|-
TGTGCCAGTAGTCCCGCCCTTGGGACAATACAAGGAAACACCATATATTTT
CASSPALGTIQGNTIYF
>TRBV2|-|TRBJ1-2|-
TGTGCCAGCAGTGGCTCAGGGTTTGGTGGCTACACCTTC
CASSGSGFGGYTF
>TRBV7-2|-|TRBJ2-3|-
TGTGCCAGCAGCTTCGGGACAAGCACAGATACGCAGTATTTT
CASSFGTSTDTQYF
>TRBV4-1|-|TRBJ1-3|-
TGCGCCAGCGGTGCTGGCTCTGGAAACACCATATATTTT
CASGAGSGNTIYF
>TRBV5-4|-|TRBJ2-7|TRBD1
TGTGCCAGCAGCACCCAGGGGGCTCCTCCAAACGAGCAGTACTTC
CASSTQGAPPNEQYF
>TRBV7-6|-|TRBJ2-1|-
TGTGCCAGCAGCCCACCGGCTAGCGCTTCCTACAATGAGCAGTTCTTC
CASSPPASASYNEQFF
>TRBV5-6|-|TRBJ2-1|-
TGTGCCAGCAGCTTGGCGTCCTTTAGGGGTCGGTTCTTC
CASSLASFRGRFF
>TRBV4-3|once|TRBJ1-3|-
TGCGCCAGCAGCCAAGATGGGGACTCTGGAAACACCATATATTTT
CASSQDGDSGNTIYF
>TRBV28|-|TRBJ1-2|-
TGTGCCAGCCGAGAAAACGGGGCTTCTGGCTACACCTTC
CASRENGASGYTF
>TRBV7-9|-|TRBJ2-1|TRBD2
TGTGCCAGCAGAACTAGCGGGAGGGGATATGAGCAGTTCTTC
CASRTSGRGYEQFF
>TRBV29-1|-|TRBJ1-1|-
TGCAGCGTTCTACAGGGAACTGAAGCTTTCTTT
CSVLQGTEAFF
>TRBV5-8|-|TRBJ1-1|TRBD1
TGTGCCAGCAGCTTTGGACAGGGCAAGTTGAACACTGAAGCTTTCTTT
CASSFGQGKLNTEAFF
>TRBV28|-|TRBJ2-1|TRBD2
TGTGCCAGCAGTTTTATGGCGGGAGGGGTCAATGAGCAGTTCTTC
CASSFMAGGVNEQFF
>TRBV5-1|few|TRBJ2-2|TRBD2
TGCGCCAGCAGCTTGGGGGGACTAGCGGGAGCAAGCGGGGAGCTGTTTTTT
CASSLGGLAGASGELFF
>TRBV5-4|-|TRBJ2-2|TRBD1
TGTGCCAGCAGCTTAGACAGGGGGCGCGGGGAGCTGTTTTTT
CASSLDRGRGELFF
>TRBV6-1|-|TRBJ2-1|TRBD2
TGTGCCAGCAGTGAGATGCGGCTAGCGGCCAATGAGCAGTTCTTC
CASSEMRLAANEQFF
>TRBV9|-|TRBJ1-2|TRBD1
TGTGCCAGCAGCGTATCGACAGGGCGCGATAGCTACGGCTACACCTTC
CASSVSTGRDSYGYTF
>TRBV30|-|TRBJ2-7|-
TGTGCCTGGAGTGTACGGGCAGGGAAAGGTCACGAGCAGTACTTC
CAWSVRAGKGHEQYF
>TRBV28|-|TRBJ2-7|TRBD1
TGTGCCAGCAGAAGACAGGGGGCATCCTACGAGCAGTACTTC
CASRRQGASYEQYF
>TRBV28|-|TRBJ2-5|-
TGTGCCAGCAGCTCCTCGGTAGAGACCCAGTACTTC
CASSSSVETQYF
>TRBV19|-|TRBJ1-3|-
TGTGCCAGTAGTCGGGCGGACTCTGGAAACACCATATATTTT
CASSRADSGNTIYF
>TRBV7-9|-|TRBJ1-6|-
TGTGCCAGCAGCTTAGACCTCGGGGCCAATTCACCCCTCCACTTT
CASSLDLGANSPLHF
>TRBV7-2|-|TRBJ2-1|-
TGTGCCAGCAGCTTAGAGACTGACTACAATGAGCAGTTCTTC
CASSLETDYNEQFF
>TRBV2|once|TRBJ2-3|-
TGTGCCAGCAGACGGGCCTCGCGCACAGATACGCAGTATTTT
CASRRASRTDTQYF
>TRBV23-1|-|TRBJ1-5|-
TGCGCCAGCAGTCGTTTGTTCCCGGGCAATCAGCCCCAGCATTTT
CASSRLFPGNQPQHF
>TRBV7-8|-|TRBJ2-3|TRBD2
TGTGCCAGCAGCTTAGTTAGCGGGCACACAGATACGCAGTATTTT
CASSLVSGHTDTQYF
>TRBV10-3|-|TRBJ1-1|TRBD1
TGTGCCATCAGGAAGACAGGGACCCCTGAAGCTTTCTTT
CAIRKTGTPEAFF
>TRBV6-5|-|TRBJ1-1|-
TGTGCCAGCAGAGGGGCTAACACTGAAGCTTTCTTT
CASRGANTEAFF
>TRBV27|-|TRBJ1-2|-
TGTGCCAGCAGTTTTTTACAGACAAACTATGGCTACACCTTC
CASSFLQTNYGYTF
>TRBV11-2|-|TRBJ2-7|TRBD2
TGTGCCAGCAGCCCGAGCGGGAGTGAGTACGAGCAGTACTTC
CASSPSGSEYEQYF
>TRBV28|-|TRBJ2-2|TRBD1
TGTGCCAGCAGGACGGGACAGGGGAACACCGGGGAGCTGTTTTTT
CASRTGQGNTGELFF
>TRBV5-6|-|TRBJ2-1|-
TGTGCCAGCAGCTTGGTCGGACCTTACAATGAGCAGTTCTTC
CASSLVGPYNEQFF
>TRBV11-2|-|TRBJ1-2|TRBD1
TGTGCCAGCAGCTTAGGACAGGGGTACTATGGCTACACCTTC
CASSLGQGYYGYTF
>TRBV18|few|TRBJ1-2|-
TGTGCCAGCTCACCGGGGGATGGCTACACCTTC
CASSPGDGYTF
>TRBV28|-|TRBJ2-7|TRBD2
TGTGCCAGCAAAGTAGGACTGCGGGAGGAAACCTACGAGCAGTACTTC
CASKVGLREETYEQYF
>TRBV7-9|-|TRBJ1-1|-
TGTGCCAGCAGCTTAGCCCCGACAGGATGGCGAGACACTGAAGCTTTCTTT
CASSLAPTGWRDTEAFF
>TRBV27|-|TRBJ2-5|TRBD1
TGTGCCAGCAGTATATCGTGGACGAGGGGGCATCGAGAGACCCAGTACTTC
CASSISWTRGHRETQYF
>TRBV6-5|-|TRBJ2-5|-
TGTGCCAGCAGCCAAACCCAAGAGACCCAGTACTTC
CASSQTQETQYF
>TRBV5-6|-|TRBJ2-7|-
TGTGCCAGCACTTTGTCTAGGGAGCATAGGATTTACGAGCAGTACTTC
CASTLSREHRIYEQYF
>TRBV4-2|-|TRBJ2-1|TRBD2
TGTGCCAGCAGCCAAGATTTTTCGGGCTATTTAGCGGGAGGGTTATGGGAGCAGTTCTTC
CASSQDFSGYLAGGLWEQFF